This T cell receptor beta chain is drawn from a study of CD8+CD57+ T cells in acquired aplastic anemia. Study observations and caveats: A significant difference in CD8+ Simpson's diversity between patients and controls was not found.

This clonotype has at least ten counts. The antigen remains undetermined. A junction boundary mismatches the germline segment, possibly from a read error. Looked up from germline, CDR1 is SGHRS and CDR2 is YFSETQ. The length of the CDR3 is 14 residues. Sequenced patients had shown CD8+CD57+ cell expansion by flow cytometry. For CDR3 and TCR beta VDJ profiling, genomic DNA was the template used. Each CDR3 protein is one row after TCRdb ran MiXCR on the reads. Of under 150,000 distinct CDR3 sequences listed, over 30% are singletons. The chain has TRBV5-1 and TRBJ2-7; 8 bases match TRBD1. The sequencing input was sorted CD4+, CD8+, or CD8+CD57+ T cells (not recorded which) from PBMCs. This clonotype was obtained from a human donor with aplastic anemia. In DNA, the CDR3 is TGCGCCAGCACCTTGACAGGGGTTGTCTACGAGCAGTACTTC. It is translated as CASTLTGVVYEQYF. Looking up the rest from reference TRBV5-1 and TRBJ2-7 gives the full variable domain: KAGVTQTPRYLIKTRGQQVTLSCSPISGHRSVSWYQQTPGQGLQFLFEYFSETQRNKGNFPGRFSGRQFSNSRSEMNVSTLELGDSALYLCASTLTGVVYEQYFGPGTRLTVT.